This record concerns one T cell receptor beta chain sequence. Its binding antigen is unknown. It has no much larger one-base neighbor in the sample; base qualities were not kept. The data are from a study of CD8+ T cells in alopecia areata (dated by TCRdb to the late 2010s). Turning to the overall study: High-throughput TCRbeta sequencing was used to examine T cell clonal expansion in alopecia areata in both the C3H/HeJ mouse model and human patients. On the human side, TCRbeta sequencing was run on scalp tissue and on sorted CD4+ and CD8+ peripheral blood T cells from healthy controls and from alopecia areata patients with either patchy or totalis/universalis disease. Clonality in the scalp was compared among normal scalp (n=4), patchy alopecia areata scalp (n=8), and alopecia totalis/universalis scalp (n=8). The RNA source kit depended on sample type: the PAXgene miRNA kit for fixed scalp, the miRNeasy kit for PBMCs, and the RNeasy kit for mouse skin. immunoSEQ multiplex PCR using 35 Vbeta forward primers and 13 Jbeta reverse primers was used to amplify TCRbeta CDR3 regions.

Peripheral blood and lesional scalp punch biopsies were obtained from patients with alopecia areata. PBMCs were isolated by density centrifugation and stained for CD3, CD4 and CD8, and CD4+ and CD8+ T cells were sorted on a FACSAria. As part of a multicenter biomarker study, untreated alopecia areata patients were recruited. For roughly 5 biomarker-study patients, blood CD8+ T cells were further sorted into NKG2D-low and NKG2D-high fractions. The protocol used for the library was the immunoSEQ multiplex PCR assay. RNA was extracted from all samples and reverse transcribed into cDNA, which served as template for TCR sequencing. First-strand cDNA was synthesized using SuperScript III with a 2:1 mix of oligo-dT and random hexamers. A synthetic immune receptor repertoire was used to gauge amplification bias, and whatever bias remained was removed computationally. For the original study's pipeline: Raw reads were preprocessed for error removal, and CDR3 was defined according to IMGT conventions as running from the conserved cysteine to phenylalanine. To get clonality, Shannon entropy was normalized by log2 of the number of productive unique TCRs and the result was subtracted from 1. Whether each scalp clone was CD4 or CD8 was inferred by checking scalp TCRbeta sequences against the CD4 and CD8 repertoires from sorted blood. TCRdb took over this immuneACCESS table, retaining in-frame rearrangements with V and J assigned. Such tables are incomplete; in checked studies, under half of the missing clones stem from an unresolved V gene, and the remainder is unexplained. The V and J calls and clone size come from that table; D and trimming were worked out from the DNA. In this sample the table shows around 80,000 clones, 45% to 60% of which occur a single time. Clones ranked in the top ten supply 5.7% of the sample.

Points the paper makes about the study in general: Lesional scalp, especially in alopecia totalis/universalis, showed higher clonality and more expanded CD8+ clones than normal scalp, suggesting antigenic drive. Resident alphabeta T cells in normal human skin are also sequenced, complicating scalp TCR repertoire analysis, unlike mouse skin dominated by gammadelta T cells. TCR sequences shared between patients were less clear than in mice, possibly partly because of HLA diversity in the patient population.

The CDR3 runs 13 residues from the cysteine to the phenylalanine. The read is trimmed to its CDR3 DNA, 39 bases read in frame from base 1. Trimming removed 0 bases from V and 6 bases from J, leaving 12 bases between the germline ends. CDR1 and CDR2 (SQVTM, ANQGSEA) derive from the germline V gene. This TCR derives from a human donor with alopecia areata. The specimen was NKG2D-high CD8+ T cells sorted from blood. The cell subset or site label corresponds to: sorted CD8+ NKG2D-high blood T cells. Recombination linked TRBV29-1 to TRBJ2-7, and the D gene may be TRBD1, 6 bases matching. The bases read TGCAGCGTTGAAGACGGGACAAGGACCGAGCAGTACTTC. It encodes CSVEDGTRTEQYF.